This T cell receptor beta chain was documented in a study of blood T cell repertoires in COVID-19. As for the study in general: Sample material is recorded as cDNA or gDNA derived from T cells, B-cell-depleted T cells, or PBMCs.

Participant-reported clinical history was the basis for cohort assignment. Recovered participants had two consecutive negative NP/OP PCR tests, healthcare professional clearance, or symptom resolution. Unmatched junction bases numbered 4, after V lost 3 bases and J lost 5 bases. The CDR3 is made up of 15 amino acids. Germline CDR1 reads SGDLS; CDR2 reads YYNGEE. To note about this clone: Other DNA sequences in the same sample also yield this CDR3.

The assay was immunoSEQ multiplex PCR, and TCRdb's table has in-frame clones only and misses some. The sample carries 390,000 or so clones, about four fifths recorded once. This chain links TRBV9 with TRBJ2-5, with 13 bases that match TRBD2. This sequence was found in a woman between 50 and 59 years old who had recovered from COVID-19. Sequencing used PBMCs or T cells enriched from blood (not recorded which). Written as DNA, the CDR3 is TGTGCCAGCAGCGCACTAGCGGGAGGGTTGGAGACCCAGTACTTC. Encoded protein: CASSALAGGLETQYF.